The 27 T cell receptor beta chains presented below share a single source sample, sequenced in a study of T cells in Graves' hyperthyroidism and ophthalmopathy. TCR beta CDR3 region amplification was performed from RNA transcripts. The HTBI primer set was used in a first-round RT-PCR of the TCR CDR3. TCRdb itself ran the multiplex PCR reads through MiXCR, one entry per CDR3 protein. The table has more than 450,000 distinct CDR3 sequences, 15% to 20% seen once. Sequencing was done on a sample of blood. Every receptor here comes from a man aged 35 to 55 with Graves' ophthalmopathy.

The J gene is TRBJ1-4, the V gene TRBV4-1, with TRBD1 matching over 9 bases. The length of the CDR3 is 17 residues. With V trimmed by 1 base and J by 8 bases, 11 bases remained unmatched. The germline CDR1 and CDR2 sequences are MGHRA and YSYEKL. The CDR3 region has the DNA TGCGCCAGCAGCCAAGGGGCCCGGGGGACAGGGCAGGAAAAACTGTTTTTT. Protein product: CASSQGARGTGQEKLFF.

CDR3 amino acids: CSARLAGESTGELFF. The CDR3 DNA reads as TGCAGTGCTAGACTAGCGGGAGAGAGCACCGGGGAGCTGTTTTTT. The chain has TRBV20-1 and TRBJ2-2; 10 bases align to TRBD2. Germline CDR1 is DFQATT and CDR2 is SNEGSKA (reference sequence). The CDR3 totals 15 residues. Unmatched junction bases numbered 4, after V lost 2 bases and J lost 4 bases.

This clonotype has a single count. This sequence joins TRBV4-1 and TRBJ1-3; 7 bases map to TRBD1. Germline V CDR1 and CDR2: MGHRA, YSYEKL. J lost 4 bases, V lost 6 bases, and 9 bases had no gene match. This CDR3 region has 15 residues. In nucleotides, the CDR3 is TGCGCCAGCAGAAGTGCCAGGGGGGTAGGAAACACCATATATTTT. Amino acid sequence: CASRSARGVGNTIYF.

This clonotype was detected a few times. The V and J genes are TRBV27 and TRBJ1-5; TRBD1 agrees at 7 bases. The V segment lost 2 bases and the J segment 1 base; nucleotides outside the gene matches: 2. CDR1 and CDR2 (germline): MNHEY, SMNVEV (reference sequence). This CDR3 is 15 amino acids long. In DNA, the CDR3 is TGTGCCAGCAGTTTAATAGGGGGCAGCAATCAGCCCCAGCATTTT. Its translation is CASSLIGGSNQPQHF.

This clonotype was detected only a few times. The chain uses TRBV7-9 and TRBJ1-6; D call uncertain. CDR3 size: 15 residues. Germline CDR1 SEHNR, CDR2 FQNEAQ (reference sequence). The germline V and J ends were trimmed by 0 bases and 8 bases, with 11 bases remaining between them. In DNA form, the CDR3 reads TGTGCCAGCAGCTTAGCGACGAATTTTTATTCACCCCTCCACTTT. This translates into CASSLATNFYSPLHF.

The chain couples TRBV12-3 or TRBV12-4 to TRBJ2-7; a possible D gene is TRBD2 (6 bases). There are 15 residues in the CDR3. V dropped 5 bases and J dropped 0 bases, with 14 bases sitting between them. The CDR3 is CASSPSSAISYEQYF. CDR3 bases: TGTGCCAGCAGTCCCTCTAGCGCAATCTCCTACGAGCAGTACTTC.

This clonotype was seen ten or more times. This chain joins TRBV5-1 and TRBJ2-5; D ambiguous. V shed 1 base and J shed 3 bases, with 10 bases lying between them. The CDR3 extends over 14 amino acids. CDR1 is SGHRS and CDR2 is YFSETQ in the germline V gene. The CDR3 sequence is CASSLKVQKETQYF. As DNA, the CDR3 is TGCGCCAGCAGCTTGAAAGTACAGAAAGAGACCCAGTACTTC.

Of note for this clonotype: This may arise from a read error, as a much more abundant clone is one base away. This rearrangement joins TRBV18 to TRBJ2-7; D might be TRBD2 (5 bases). The CDR3 is made up of 15 amino acids. The germline V gene has CDR1 KGHSH and CDR2 LQKENI. CDR3 residues: CASSPPNDRTGEQHF. The CDR3 DNA follows: TGTGCCAGCTCACCACCCAATGATCGGACTGGCGAGCAGCACTTC. Together with reference TRBV18 and TRBJ2-7, the CDR3 gives the full variable domain: NAGVMQNPRHLVRRRGQEARLRCSPMKGHSHVYWYRQLPEEGLKFMVYLQKENIIDESGMPKERFSAEFPKEGPSILRIQQVVRGDSAAYFCASSPPNDRTGEQHFGPGTRLTVT.

V and J are TRBV15 and TRBJ2-2; maybe TRBD2 (6 bases). The CDR3 runs 15 residues. Germline values: CDR1 LNHNV, CDR2 YYDKDF (reference sequence). Trimming pared 6 bases from V and 2 bases from J, leaving 13 bases between. CDR3 in DNA: TGTGCCACCAGGAGTAGCGGTTCTAACACCGGGGAGCTGTTTTTT. Translated, it gives CATRSSGSNTGELFF. The variable domain in full, completed from reference TRBV15 and TRBJ2-2, reads DAMVIQNPRYQVTQFGKPVTLSCSQTLNHNVMYWYQQKSSQAPKLLFHYYDKDFNNEADTPDNFQSRRPNTSFCFLDIRSPGLGDTAMYLCATRSSGSNTGELFFGEGSRLTVL.

In its sample, this clonotype was seen many times. This chain links TRBV3-1 with TRBJ1-2; D is unclear. CDR1 is LGHDT and CDR2 is YNNKEL in the germline V gene (reference sequence). Trimming shortened V by 0 bases and J by 7 bases, and 3 bases separated the two germline ends. There are 11 residues in the CDR3. The CDR3 sequence is CASSQEGGYTF. For the CDR3, the DNA is TGTGCCAGCAGCCAAGAGGGTGGCTACACCTTC. Combining the CDR3 with reference TRBV3-1 and TRBJ1-2 gives the whole variable domain DTAVSQTPKYLVTQMGNDKSIKCEQNLGHDTMYWYKQDSKKFLKIMFSYNNKELIINETVPNRFSPKSPDKAHLNLHINSLELGDSAVYFCASSQEGGYTFGSGTRLTVV.

This clonotype was detected ten times or more. The chain is built from TRBV3-1 and TRBJ2-3, with D maybe TRBD2 (5 bases). The CDR3 runs to 14 residues. Trimming removed 0 bases from V and 3 bases from J, with 7 bases in between. Looked up from germline, CDR1 is LGHDT and CDR2 is YNNKEL (reference sequence). The CDR3 DNA is TGTGCCAGCAGCCAAGATTGGGAGACAGATACGCAGTATTTT. Protein sequence: CASSQDWETDTQYF.

This chain joins TRBV20-1 and TRBJ1-4; TRBD1 matches 7 bases. This CDR3 region has 15 residues. Germline values: CDR1 DFQATT, CDR2 SNEGSKA (reference sequence). Trimming cost V 2 bases and J 3 bases; bases outside gene matches: 6. For the CDR3, the DNA is TGCAGTGCTAGACCCGACAGGGACGCTAATGAAAAACTGTTTTTT. This encodes CSARPDRDANEKLFF.

The chain links TRBV3-1 to TRBJ2-5; TRBD2 matches at 12 bases. Germline V gene sequence: CDR1 LGHDT, CDR2 YNNKEL (reference sequence). This CDR3 region has 20 residues. V lost 0 bases, J lost 0 bases, and 11 bases stayed unmatched. CDR3 DNA sequence: TGTGCCAGCAGCCAAGAATCTCTTACGACTAGCGGGGGTTACCAAGAGACCCAGTACTTC. Protein sequence: CASSQESLTTSGGYQETQYF.

On this clonotype itself: A much more abundant neighbour one base away suggests this may be a read error. The chain joins TRBV2 to TRBJ2-1; TRBD2 aligns across 8 bases. V was pared by 5 bases and J by 9 bases, with 12 bases of the junction left unmatched. The CDR3 contains 15 residues. Germline lookup yields CDR1 SNHLY and CDR2 FYNNEI. This CDR3 is CASSQRPAGEGEQFF. CDR3 sequence (DNA): TGTGCCAGCAGTCAACGACCAGCGGGGGAGGGTGAGCAGTTCTTC.

This chain joins TRBV5-1 and TRBJ1-6, with 8 bases that match TRBD1. V lost 10 bases, J lost 11 bases, and 11 bases stayed unmatched. There are 13 residues in the CDR3. CDR1 is SGHRS, CDR2 YFSETQ, per germline. CDR3 coding DNA: TGCGCCTCTTGCGAGACAGGGGATGCACCCCTCCACTTT. It yields the protein CASCETGDAPLHF.

This chain connects TRBV11-1 to TRBJ1-1; D may be TRBD1 (5 bases). Trimming cost V 7 bases and J 2 bases, with 11 bases left between them. The CDR3 runs to 13 residues. Germline V gene data show CDR1 as SGHAT and CDR2 as FQDESV (reference sequence). The CDR3 region is CASNRNLNTEAFF. In DNA, the CDR3 is TGTGCCAGCAACAGGAATTTAAACACTGAAGCTTTCTTT. The complete variable domain, with remaining parts taken from reference TRBV11-1 and TRBJ1-1, reads EAEVAQSPRYKITEKSQAVAFWCDPISGHATLYWYRQILGQGPELLVQFQDESVVDDSQLPKDRFSAERLKGVDSTLKIQPAELGDSAMYLCASNRNLNTEAFFGQGTRLTVV.

The chain employs TRBV12-5 and TRBJ1-5; D is unresolved. CDR3 length equals 13 residues. V was clipped by 5 bases and J by 7 bases, with 12 bases between them. Looked up from germline, CDR1 is LGHNT and CDR2 is FRNRAP. CDR3 sequence reads: CASGPPLGQPQHF. The CDR3 DNA sequence: TGTGCTAGTGGTCCACCCCTAGGGCAGCCCCAGCATTTT.

This chain joins TRBV5-5 and TRBJ2-1, with TRBD1 matching over 9 bases. V trimming: 4 bases; J trimming: 1 base; junction bases outside the gene matches: 6. Germline V lookup: CDR1 SGHKS, CDR2 YYEKEE (reference sequence). CDR3 length: 16 residues. The CDR3 here is CASSRDRAGSYNEQFF. CDR3 in DNA: TGTGCCAGCAGCAGGGACAGGGCTGGGTCCTACAATGAGCAGTTCTTC.

This rearrangement joins TRBV11-2 to TRBJ2-4; 16 bases match TRBD2. The V and J ends lost 8 bases and 6 bases, in that order; junction bases with no gene match: 19. The CDR3 has 20 residues. CDR1 and CDR2 from the germline V gene are SGHAT and FQNNGV. This CDR3 is CASGYPPTGTSGGAGNIQYF. For the CDR3, the DNA is TGTGCCAGCGGATACCCCCCTACCGGGACTAGCGGGGGGGCAGGAAACATTCAGTACTTC.

At least ten counts were recorded for this clonotype. The chain is built from TRBV5-1 and TRBJ2-1; 10 nucleotides match TRBD2. The CDR3 loop spans 15 amino acids. Germline CDR1 is SGHRS and CDR2 is YFSETQ. The ends lost 0 bases at V and 7 bases at J; junction bases unmatched: 4. CDR3 residues: CASSLASGGLNEQFF. The CDR3 DNA is TGCGCCAGCAGCTTGGCTAGCGGGGGTTTGAATGAGCAGTTCTTC.

The genes are TRBV9 and TRBJ2-7; 7 bases align to TRBD2. Germline-derived CDR1 and CDR2 are SGDLS and YYNGEE. Germline trimming cut 4 bases from V and 0 bases from J; bases unmatched to any gene: 10. The CDR3 runs to 16 residues. The DNA for the CDR3 is TGTGCCAGCAGCCCCCGGCGGCTAGCGGTCTCCTACGAGCAGTACTTC. Encoded protein: CASSPRRLAVSYEQYF.

This clonotype has at least ten counts. CDR3 coding DNA: TGTGCCAGCAGCCCCGGGACCGATACGGGCGAGCAGTTCTTC. Translation gives CASSPGTDTGEQFF. V usage is TRBV3-1 and J usage is TRBJ2-1, with D perhaps assigned TRBD1 or TRBD2 (5 bases each). The CDR3 has 14 residues. Deletions cut 4 bases from V and 10 bases from J, with 17 bases between. Germline CDR1 LGHDT, CDR2 YNNKEL (reference sequence).

V usage is TRBV19 and J usage is TRBJ2-3; 8 bases are shared with TRBD1. This CDR3 is 13 amino acids long. Per germline, CDR1 LNHDA and CDR2 SQIVND (reference sequence). Trimming at V came to 9 bases and at J to 5 bases, leaving 7 bases not matched to a gene. The CDR3 loop reads CASEDRAGDTQYF. CDR3 nucleotides: TGTGCCAGCGAGGACAGGGCCGGAGATACGCAGTATTTT.

This sequence joins TRBV28 and TRBJ1-4; no reliable D call. The CDR3 runs to 14 residues. V lost 2 bases and J 6 bases, leaving 10 bases between the germline ends. Per germline, CDR1 MDHEN and CDR2 SYDVKM. CDR3 amino acids: CASSLAAKDEKLFF. Written as DNA, the CDR3 is TGTGCCAGCAGTTTAGCGGCCAAGGATGAAAAACTGTTTTTT.

In its sample, this clonotype was seen many times. CDR3 sequence: CAWGDGQGEQPQHF. The CDR3, as DNA: TGTGCCTGGGGTGATGGACAGGGTGAACAGCCCCAGCATTTT. This chain joins TRBV30 and TRBJ1-5; 8 positions match TRBD1. Germline lookup yields CDR1 GTSNPN and CDR2 SVGIG (reference sequence). The J segment lost 7 bases and the V segment lost 5 bases, leaving 10 bases of the junction unmatched. The CDR3 consists of 14 residues.

This clonotype has a handful of counts. The chain joins TRBV5-8 to TRBJ1-5; D is perhaps TRBD1 (5 bases). From germline, CDR1 is SGHTS and CDR2 YDEGEE. The V and J ends lost 3 bases and 6 bases respectively, with 19 bases between them. The CDR3 length is 16 residues. CDR3 DNA: TGTGCCAGCAGCTCCTACTCTACGAGGGGCGGTCAGCCCCAGCATTTT. Its protein product is CASSSYSTRGGQPQHF.

This clonotype has only a few counts. The genes are TRBV15 and TRBJ1-2; D is uncertain. The germline V and J ends were trimmed by 0 bases and 4 bases, with 9 bases remaining between them. Looked up from germline, CDR1 is LNHNV and CDR2 is YYDKDF (reference sequence). This CDR3 is built from 14 residues. The CDR3 region is CATSRDKNSYGYTF. The CDR3 DNA reads TGTGCCACCAGCAGAGATAAGAACAGCTATGGCTACACCTTC.